The clone carrying this T cell receptor beta chain was detected only once. These data belong to a study of OX40 agonist ivuxolimab in advanced cancers. Some clones are missing from TCRdb's copy, which holds only in-frame ones; the method was immunoSEQ multiplex PCR. The table shows about 75,000 clones, with about 85% occurring only once. This clonotype was obtained from an adult with an advanced solid tumor such as melanoma, head and neck, liver or kidney cancer. Sequencing was performed on CD4+ or CD8+ T cells sorted from blood, taken in a trial of the OX40 agonist ivuxolimab.

Here the CDR3 reads CASSVGGRQTQYF. Here the CDR3 DNA reads TGTGCCAGCAGCGTAGGAGGCCGACAGACCCAGTACTTC. The V gene is TRBV9, the J gene TRBJ2-5, with D unclear. V lost 0 bases, J lost 6 bases, and 9 bases lay in between. Germline V gene sequence: CDR1 SGDLS, CDR2 YYNGEE. The CDR3 sequence is 13 residues long.